A selection of T cell receptor beta chains follows, all from one sample in a study of shared clonotypes between healthy human individuals. Sequenced by immunoSEQ multiplex PCR; TCRdb stores in-frame clones only, minus some. The profile shows under 1,100,000 clones, about 75% of them singletons. The source material was memory CD4+ T cells sorted from blood. These receptors were obtained from a man younger than 35 in good health. The CDR3 runs from the conserved cysteine through the conserved F or W. Fields, in order: clone size, J gene, V gene, D gene, CDR3 protein, CDR3 DNA. The D gene is left open where the match is weak. Size tells how often a clone was seen (once, few, many) or the class of an expanded clone, and some rows leave it out.

once,TRBJ2-7,TRBV7-9,-,CASMRDSYEQYF,TGTGCCAGCATGAGAGATTCCTACGAGCAGTACTTC
-,TRBJ1-5,TRBV28,TRBD1,CASMNQGVSQPQHF,TGTGCCAGCATGAACCAGGGGGTCAGTCAGCCCCAGCATTTT
-,TRBJ1-2,TRBV5-5,-,CASSLGPGADYGYTF,TGTGCCAGCAGCTTGGGGCCGGGGGCGGACTATGGCTACACCTTC
-,TRBJ2-7,TRBV5-5,TRBD2,CASRTAFGLAGFEQYF,TGTGCCAGCAGAACAGCCTTCGGACTAGCGGGATTCGAGCAGTACTTC
few,TRBJ1-5,TRBV7-7,-,CATKTGLPQHF,TGTGCTACCAAAACGGGGCTGCCCCAGCATTTT
-,TRBJ2-2,TRBV7-2,TRBD2,CASSFIAGASTGELFF,TGTGCCAGCAGCTTCATAGCGGGGGCTTCCACCGGGGAGCTGTTTTTT
-,TRBJ2-2,TRBV9,-,CASSVSGTNTGELFF,TGTGCCAGCAGCGTTTCGGGCACTAACACCGGGGAGCTGTTTTTT
-,TRBJ2-7,TRBV28,-,CASSGTPGYEQYF,TGTGCCAGCAGTGGGACCCCGGGCTACGAGCAGTACTTC
many,TRBJ2-3,TRBV10-3,TRBD1,CAISDRGREDTQYF,TGTGCCATCAGCGACAGGGGACGGGAAGATACGCAGTATTTT
-,TRBJ1-1,TRBV2,-,CASSADSGRGGAFF,TGTGCCAGCAGTGCCGACTCGGGGAGGGGGGGAGCTTTCTTT
-,TRBJ2-7,TRBV5-1,-,CASSWGDFYEQYF,TGCGCCAGCAGCTGGGGGGATTTCTACGAGCAGTACTTC
-,TRBJ1-1,TRBV10-2,-,CASSDWTENTEAFF,TGCGCCAGCAGTGACTGGACAGAGAACACTGAAGCTTTCTTT
-,TRBJ2-2,TRBV19,TRBD2,CASSIRTSGTGTGELFF,TGTGCCAGTAGTATTAGGACTAGCGGGACTGGCACCGGGGAGCTGTTTTTT
once,TRBJ2-1,TRBV6-6,TRBD1,CASRAGQGAYNEQFF,TGTGCCAGCAGGGCAGGACAGGGGGCGTACAATGAGCAGTTCTTC
-,TRBJ1-2,TRBV5-5,-,CASSSPSGGGGYTF,TGTGCCAGCAGCTCCCCGTCGGGCGGGGGAGGCTACACCTTC
once,TRBJ1-2,TRBV15,-,CATSRDSPYGYTF,TGTGCCACCAGCAGAGACAGCCCCTATGGCTACACCTTC
-,TRBJ2-1,TRBV6-4,TRBD2,CASSDTSGGWNEQFF,TGTGCCAGCAGTGACACTAGCGGGGGGTGGAATGAGCAGTTCTTC
-,TRBJ2-7,TRBV28,-,CASSLSRVGGHEQYF,TGTGCCAGCAGTTTAAGTAGGGTCGGGGGTCACGAGCAGTACTTC
-,TRBJ2-3,TRBV6-6,-,CASSHRGTNSDTQYF,TGTGCCAGCAGTCACCGTGGGACAAACTCGGATACGCAGTATTTT
-,TRBJ1-1,TRBV5-4,-,CASARGGMNTEAFF,TGTGCCAGCGCGCGAGGGGGAATGAACACTGAAGCTTTCTTT
-,TRBJ2-5,TRBV11-2,-,CASRPDSDYETQYF,TGTGCCAGCAGGCCCGACAGCGATTATGAGACCCAGTACTTC
-,TRBJ2-5,TRBV5-4,-,CASSLSGSEGAQYF,TGTGCCAGCAGCTTGTCAGGTAGCGAGGGGGCCCAGTACTTC
-,TRBJ1-2,TRBV19,TRBD1,CASSRTGEGYGYTF,TGTGCCAGTAGTAGGACAGGGGAAGGCTATGGCTACACCTTC
-,TRBJ2-3,TRBV2,-,CASSEKSGGTDTQYF,TGTGCCAGCAGCGAGAAGAGCGGTGGCACAGATACGCAGTATTTT
-,TRBJ2-7,TRBV4-3,-,CASSQVERNSYEQYF,TGCGCCAGCAGCCAAGTGGAACGGAACTCCTACGAGCAGTACTTC
-,TRBJ2-3,TRBV7-9,-,CASSLAFSAGYTTDTQYF,TGTGCCAGCAGCTTAGCGTTTTCGGCTGGGTATACCACAGATACGCAGTATTTT
-,TRBJ1-4,TRBV7-8,-,CASSFAGSEKLFF,TGTGCCAGCAGCTTTGCAGGTTCTGAAAAACTGTTTTTT
many,TRBJ2-4,TRBV10-3,TRBD2,CAISEWTSGRRAKNIQYF,TGTGCCATCAGTGAGTGGACTAGCGGGAGAAGGGCCAAAAACATTCAGTACTTC
-,TRBJ2-7,TRBV4-1,-,CASSPGTGYAAYEQYF,TGCGCCAGCAGCCCCGGGACCGGCTATGCGGCCTACGAGCAGTACTTC
many,TRBJ1-6,TRBV6-4,-,CASSAKQGTLHF,TGTGCCAGCAGCGCGAAACAGGGTACCCTCCACTTT
-,TRBJ2-7,TRBV5-6,-,CASSSTGQTAYEQYF,TGTGCCAGCAGCTCGACCGGACAGACAGCCTACGAGCAGTACTTC
-,TRBJ1-5,TRBV4-1,TRBD1,CASSPPPSGGGQPQHF,TGCGCCAGCAGCCCACCCCCGTCAGGGGGGGGGCAGCCCCAGCATTTT
-,TRBJ2-7,TRBV7-3,TRBD2,CASSAQAGPYEQYF,TGTGCCAGCAGCGCCCAAGCGGGGCCCTACGAGCAGTACTTC
many,TRBJ1-2,TRBV7-2,-,CASSFQDGYGYTF,TGTGCCAGCAGCTTCCAGGATGGCTATGGCTACACCTTC
-,TRBJ1-1,TRBV28,-,CASSSFGQRTEAFF,TGTGCCAGCAGTTCCTTTGGACAGAGGACTGAAGCTTTCTTT
-,TRBJ2-5,TRBV18,-,CASSPSLGETQYF,TGTGCCAGCTCACCCTCTCTAGGAGAGACCCAGTACTTC
-,TRBJ2-5,TRBV25-1,-,CASSGGGGETQYF,TGTGCCAGCAGTGGGGGTGGAGGGGAGACCCAGTACTTC
-,TRBJ1-4,TRBV19,-,CASSIDSNEKLFF,TGTGCCAGTAGTATCGACAGTAATGAAAAACTGTTTTTT
-,TRBJ2-2,TRBV11-3,-,CASRKGGGTTGELFF,TGTGCCAGCAGAAAAGGGGGGGGAACCACCGGGGAGCTGTTTTTT